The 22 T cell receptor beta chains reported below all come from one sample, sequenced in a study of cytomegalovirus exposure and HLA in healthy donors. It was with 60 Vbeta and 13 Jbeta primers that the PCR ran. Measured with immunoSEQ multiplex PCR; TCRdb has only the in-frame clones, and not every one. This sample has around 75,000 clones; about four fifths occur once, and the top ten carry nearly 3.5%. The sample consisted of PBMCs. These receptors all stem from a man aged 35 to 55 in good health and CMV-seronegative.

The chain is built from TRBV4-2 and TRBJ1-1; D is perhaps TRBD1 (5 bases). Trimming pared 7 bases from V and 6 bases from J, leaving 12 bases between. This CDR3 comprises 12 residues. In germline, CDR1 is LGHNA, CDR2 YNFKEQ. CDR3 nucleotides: TGTGCCAGCAACTATGGGGCGTCTGAAGCTTTCTTT. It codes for CASNYGASEAFF.

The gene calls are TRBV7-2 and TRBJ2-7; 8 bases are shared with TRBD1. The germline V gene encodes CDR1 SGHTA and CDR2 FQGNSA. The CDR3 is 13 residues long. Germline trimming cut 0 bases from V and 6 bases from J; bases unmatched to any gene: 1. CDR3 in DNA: TGTGCCAGCAGCTTAGCGGACAGGGCCGAGCAGTACTTC. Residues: CASSLADRAEQYF.

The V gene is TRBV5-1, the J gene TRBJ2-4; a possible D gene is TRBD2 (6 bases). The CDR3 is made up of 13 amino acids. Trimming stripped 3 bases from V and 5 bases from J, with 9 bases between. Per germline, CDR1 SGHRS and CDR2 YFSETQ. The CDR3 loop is CASSSGRENIQYF. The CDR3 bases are TGCGCCAGCAGCTCCGGGAGAGAAAACATTCAGTACTTC.

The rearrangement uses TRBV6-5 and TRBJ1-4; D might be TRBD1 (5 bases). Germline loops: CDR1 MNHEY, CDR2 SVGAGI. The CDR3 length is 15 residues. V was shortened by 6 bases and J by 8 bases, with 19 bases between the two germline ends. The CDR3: CASSHDGGGGEKLFF. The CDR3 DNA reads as TGTGCCAGCAGCCACGACGGGGGGGGTGGGGAAAAACTGTTTTTT.

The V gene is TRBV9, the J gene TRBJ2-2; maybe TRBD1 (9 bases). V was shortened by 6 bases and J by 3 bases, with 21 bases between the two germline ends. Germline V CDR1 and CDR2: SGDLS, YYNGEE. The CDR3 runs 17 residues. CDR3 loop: CASTRSGGQGYTGELFF. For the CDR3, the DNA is TGTGCCAGCACCCGAAGCGGGGGACAGGGTTACACCGGGGAGCTGTTTTTT.

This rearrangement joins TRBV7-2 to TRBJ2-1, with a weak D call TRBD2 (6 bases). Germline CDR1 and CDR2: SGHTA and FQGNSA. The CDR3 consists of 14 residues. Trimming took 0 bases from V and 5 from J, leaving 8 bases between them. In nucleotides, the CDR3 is TGTGCCAGCAGCTTAGCGCCGGGGGACAATGAGCAGTTCTTC. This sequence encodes CASSLAPGDNEQFF.

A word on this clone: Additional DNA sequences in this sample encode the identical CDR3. CDR3 residues: CAIRPQGGNEQFF. The CDR3 DNA reads TGTGCCATCAGACCACAAGGGGGCAATGAGCAGTTCTTC. This chain joins TRBV10-3 and TRBJ2-1, with a weak D call TRBD1 (6 bases). Germline-derived CDR1 and CDR2 are ENHRY and SYGVKD. The CDR3 runs 13 residues. The V and J ends lost 6 bases and 6 bases respectively, with 12 bases between them.

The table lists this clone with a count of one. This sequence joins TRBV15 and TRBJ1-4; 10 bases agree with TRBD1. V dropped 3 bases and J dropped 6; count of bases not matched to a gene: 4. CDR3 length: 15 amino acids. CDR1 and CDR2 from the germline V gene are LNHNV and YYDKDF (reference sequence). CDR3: CATSRFGTGDEKLFF. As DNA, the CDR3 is TGTGCCACCAGCAGGTTCGGGACAGGGGATGAAAAACTGTTTTTT. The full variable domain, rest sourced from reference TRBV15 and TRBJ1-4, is DAMVIQNPRYQVTQFGKPVTLSCSQTLNHNVMYWYQQKSSQAPKLLFHYYDKDFNNEADTPDNFQSRRPNTSFCFLDIRSPGLGDTAMYLCATSRFGTGDEKLFFGSGTQLSVL.

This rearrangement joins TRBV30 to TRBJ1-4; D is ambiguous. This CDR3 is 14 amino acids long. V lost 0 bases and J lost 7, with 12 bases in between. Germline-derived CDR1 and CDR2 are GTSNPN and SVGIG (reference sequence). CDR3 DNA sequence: TGTGCCTGGAGTGTACGGGGTGTGGGTGAAAAACTGTTTTTT. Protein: CAWSVRGVGEKLFF.

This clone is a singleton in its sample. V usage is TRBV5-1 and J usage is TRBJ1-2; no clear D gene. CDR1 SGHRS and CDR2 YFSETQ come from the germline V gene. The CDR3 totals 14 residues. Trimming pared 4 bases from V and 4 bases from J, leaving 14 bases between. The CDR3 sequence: CASSDTSGSYGYTF. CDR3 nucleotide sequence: TGCGCCAGCAGCGACACCTCCGGGAGCTATGGCTACACCTTC.

CDR3 nucleotides: TGTGCCAGCAGACCGGGACAGGTGAGCACTGAAGCTTTCTTT. It translates to CASRPGQVSTEAFF. The V and J genes are TRBV7-2 and TRBJ1-1, with TRBD1 matching over 8 bases. V was pared by 6 bases and J by 4 bases, with 7 bases of the junction left unmatched. Germline-derived CDR1 and CDR2 are SGHTA and FQGNSA. There are 14 residues in the CDR3.

The CDR3 protein is CASSLVRDRYYEQYF. The DNA for the CDR3 is TGTGCCAGCAGCTTAGTGCGGGACAGGTACTACGAGCAGTACTTC. V and J are TRBV11-2 and TRBJ2-7, with 8 bases fitting TRBD1. The trim removed 1 base at V and 3 bases at J, leaving 5 bases unmatched. Germline CDR1 SGHAT, CDR2 FQNNGV. This CDR3 has 15 residues.

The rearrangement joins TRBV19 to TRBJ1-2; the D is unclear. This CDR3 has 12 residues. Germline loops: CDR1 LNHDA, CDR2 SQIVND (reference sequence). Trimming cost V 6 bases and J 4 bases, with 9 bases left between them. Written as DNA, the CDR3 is TGTGCCAGTAGCCGGGTGGGCTATGGCTACACCTTC. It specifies CASSRVGYGYTF.

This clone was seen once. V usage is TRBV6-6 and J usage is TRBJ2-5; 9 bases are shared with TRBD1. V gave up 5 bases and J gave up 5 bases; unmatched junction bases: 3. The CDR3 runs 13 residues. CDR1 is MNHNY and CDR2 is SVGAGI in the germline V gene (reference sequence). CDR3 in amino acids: CASSRQGDETQYF. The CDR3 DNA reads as TGTGCCAGCAGTCGACAGGGGGATGAGACCCAGTACTTC.

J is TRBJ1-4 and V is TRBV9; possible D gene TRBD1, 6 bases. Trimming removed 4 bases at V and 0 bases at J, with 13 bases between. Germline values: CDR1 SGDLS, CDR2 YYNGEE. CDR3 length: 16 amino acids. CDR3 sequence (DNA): TGTGCCAGCAGCCCGCCCGGGACAACAACTAATGAAAAACTGTTTTTT. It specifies CASSPPGTTTNEKLFF.

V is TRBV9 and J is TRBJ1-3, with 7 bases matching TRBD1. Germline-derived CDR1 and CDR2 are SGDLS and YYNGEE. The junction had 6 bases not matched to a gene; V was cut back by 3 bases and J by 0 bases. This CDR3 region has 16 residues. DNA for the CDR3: TGTGCCAGCAGCGCCCTGACAGGGAACTCTGGAAACACCATATATTTT. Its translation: CASSALTGNSGNTIYF.

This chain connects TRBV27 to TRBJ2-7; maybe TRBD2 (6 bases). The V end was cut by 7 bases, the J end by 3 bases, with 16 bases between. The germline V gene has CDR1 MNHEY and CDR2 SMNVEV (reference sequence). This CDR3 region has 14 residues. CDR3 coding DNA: TGTGCCAGCACCCTACGTGCGGGAATCTACGAGCAGTACTTC. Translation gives CASTLRAGIYEQYF.

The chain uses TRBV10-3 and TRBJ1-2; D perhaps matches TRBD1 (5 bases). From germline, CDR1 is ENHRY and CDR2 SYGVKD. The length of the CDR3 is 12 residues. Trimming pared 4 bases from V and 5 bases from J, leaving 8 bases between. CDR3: CAISAGEYGYTF. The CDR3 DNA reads TGTGCCATCAGTGCGGGGGAGTATGGCTACACCTTC.

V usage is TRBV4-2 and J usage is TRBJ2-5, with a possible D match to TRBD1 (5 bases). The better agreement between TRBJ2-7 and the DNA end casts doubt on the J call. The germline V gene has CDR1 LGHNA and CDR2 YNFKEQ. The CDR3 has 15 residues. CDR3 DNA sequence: TGTGCCAGCAGCCAAGGTGGGCAGGGCCCCTACGAGCAGTACTTC. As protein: CASSQGGQGPYEQYF.

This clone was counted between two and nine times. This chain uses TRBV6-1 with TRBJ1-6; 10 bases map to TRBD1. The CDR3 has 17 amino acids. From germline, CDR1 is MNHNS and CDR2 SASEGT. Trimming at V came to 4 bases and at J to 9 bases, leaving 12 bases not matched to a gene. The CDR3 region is CASSADRGPPLGSPLHF. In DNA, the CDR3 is TGTGCCAGCAGTGCCGACAGGGGGCCCCCGTTGGGTTCACCCCTCCACTTT.

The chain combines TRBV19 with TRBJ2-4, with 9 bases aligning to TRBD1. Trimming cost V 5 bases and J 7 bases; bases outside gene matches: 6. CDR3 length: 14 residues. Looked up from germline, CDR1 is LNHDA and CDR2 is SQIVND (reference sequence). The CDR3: CASSRRDRVNIQYF. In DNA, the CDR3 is TGTGCCAGTAGTCGCCGGGACAGGGTGAACATTCAGTACTTC.

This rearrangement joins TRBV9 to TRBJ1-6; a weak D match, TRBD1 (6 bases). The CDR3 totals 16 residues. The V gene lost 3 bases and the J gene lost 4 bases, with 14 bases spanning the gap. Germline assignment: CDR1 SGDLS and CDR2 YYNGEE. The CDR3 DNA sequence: TGTGCCAGCAGCGAGACGATCAGGGGATATAATTCACCCCTCCACTTT. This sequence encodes CASSETIRGYNSPLHF.